The 21 T cell receptor beta chains presented below share a single source sample, sequenced in a study of blood T cells in healthy people across ages. The second PCR ran about 6 to 12 cycles with a sample-barcoded 5' primer and J-beta primers. TCRdb passed the 5' RACE reads through MiXCR, listing each CDR3 protein once. The sample includes 800,000 to 950,000 distinct CDR3 sequences, roughly 28% of them seen just once. Another study also made use of these data, one on T cells of mothers and their children.

Material for sequencing was blood. The receptors stem from a middle-aged woman in good health.

This clonotype was detected a few times. One junction end disagrees with the germline gene, perhaps due to a read error. The chain joins TRBV7-2 to TRBJ2-5, with D possibly being TRBD2 (7 bases). This CDR3 has 14 amino acids. Germline CDR1 and CDR2: SGHTA and FQGNSA. The CDR3 sequence: CVSSSVGGADEQYF. The CDR3 DNA follows: TGTGTCAGCAGCTCCGTGGGGGGGGCCGATGAGCAGTACTTC.

This sequence joins TRBV7-2 and TRBJ2-4; no definite D call. CDR3 size: 15 residues. Trimming removed 5 bases from V and 0 bases from J, with 11 bases in between. CDR1 SGHTA and CDR2 FQGNSA come from the germline V gene. CDR3 coding DNA: TGTGCCAGCAGCGACCAACCTTTAGCCAAAAACATTCAGTACTTC. It specifies CASSDQPLAKNIQYF.

This clonotype has a handful of counts. The chain couples TRBV11-2 to TRBJ2-1; 10 nucleotides line up with TRBD2. Germline values: CDR1 SGHAT, CDR2 FQNNGV. Unmatched junction bases numbered 2, after V lost 1 base and J lost 8 bases. This CDR3 is 14 amino acids long. The CDR3 reads CASSLVGTSDEQFF. DNA for the CDR3: TGTGCCAGCAGCTTAGTCGGGACTAGCGATGAGCAGTTCTTC.

This clonotype has more than one count but fewer than ten. This may be a read error, as it is one base from a much larger clone. J is TRBJ2-7 and V is TRBV28, with D uncertain. The CDR3 contains 12 residues. Trimming stripped 2 bases from V and 7 bases from J, with 9 bases between. The V gene's germline CDR1 is MDHEN and CDR2 SYDVKM. CDR3 bases: TGTGCCAGCAGTTTAGTCACGAGAGAGCAGTACTTC. Amino acids: CASSLVTREQYF.

This clonotype has more than one count but fewer than ten. The V gene is TRBV5-1, the J gene TRBJ2-5; 7 nucleotides agree with TRBD2. Germline V gives CDR1 SGHRS, CDR2 YFSETQ. V trimming: 0 bases; J trimming: 7 bases; junction bases outside the gene matches: 9. The CDR3 sequence is 15 residues long. CDR3 region: CASSLDAGREGTQYF. CDR3 nucleotide sequence: TGCGCCAGCAGCTTGGATGCAGGCAGGGAGGGGACCCAGTACTTC. Full variable domain (remainder filled in from reference TRBV5-1 and TRBJ2-5): KAGVTQTPRYLIKTRGQQVTLSCSPISGHRSVSWYQQTPGQGLQFLFEYFSETQRNKGNFPGRFSGRQFSNSRSEMNVSTLELGDSALYLCASSLDAGREGTQYFGPGTRLLVL.

Ten or more counts support this clonotype. The J gene is TRBJ2-4, the V gene TRBV5-1, with D perhaps TRBD1 or TRBD2 (5 bases each). The CDR3 runs 13 residues. Trimming stripped 6 bases from V and 8 bases from J, with 15 bases between. CDR1 and CDR2 from the germline V gene are SGHRS and YFSETQ. The CDR3 region is CASTETGLHIQYF. The CDR3, as DNA: TGCGCCAGCACCGAAACAGGACTCCACATTCAGTACTTC. The full variable domain, in which reference TRBV5-1 and TRBJ2-4 provide the parts outside the CDR3, is KAGVTQTPRYLIKTRGQQVTLSCSPISGHRSVSWYQQTPGQGLQFLFEYFSETQRNKGNFPGRFSGRQFSNSRSEMNVSTLELGDSALYLCASTETGLHIQYFGAGTRLSVL.

This clonotype showed up just a few times. J is TRBJ1-4 and V is TRBV5-5; D is perhaps TRBD1 (5 bases). Germline CDR1 and CDR2: SGHKS and YYEKEE (reference sequence). The CDR3 contains 16 residues. Deletions cut 2 bases from V and 10 bases from J, with 21 bases between. The CDR3 reads CASSFSSGQGLGKLFF. In DNA form, the CDR3 reads TGTGCCAGCAGCTTTTCATCAGGGCAGGGTCTAGGAAAACTGTTTTTT. Full variable domain (rest looked up from reference TRBV5-5 and TRBJ1-4): DAGVTQSPTHLIKTRGQQVTLRCSPISGHKSVSWYQQVLGQGPQFIFQYYEKEERGRGNFPDRFSARQFPNYSSELNVNALLLGDSALYLCASSFSSGQGLGKLFFGSGTQLSVL.

There are many counts of this clonotype. This chain links TRBV12-3 or TRBV12-4 with TRBJ1-2; perhaps TRBD1 as D (5 bases). The length of the CDR3 is 13 residues. V was trimmed by 6 bases and J by 0 bases, leaving 8 bases between them. In nucleotides, the CDR3 is TGTGCCAGCAGCACAGGAGCTAACTATGGCTACACCTTC. Protein sequence: CASSTGANYGYTF.

At least ten counts were recorded for this clonotype. V gene TRBV9 combines with J gene TRBJ2-7, with 12 positions matching TRBD2. Germline-derived CDR1 and CDR2 are SGDLS and YYNGEE. The CDR3 consists of 17 residues. J was trimmed by 0 bases and V by 4 bases; bases with no gene match: 8. CDR3 nucleotides: TGTGCCAGCAGCCCGAGGACTAGCGGGGACCCCTCCTACGAGCAGTACTTC. Amino acids: CASSPRTSGDPSYEQYF.

V and J are TRBV5-1 and TRBJ2-3, with 10 bases lining up with TRBD2. Germline values: CDR1 SGHRS, CDR2 YFSETQ. This CDR3 has 18 residues. J lost 0 bases, V lost 4 bases, and 11 bases had no gene match. CDR3 residues: CASSGTSSGGPSTDTQYF. The CDR3 bases are TGCGCCAGCAGCGGAACCTCTAGCGGGGGCCCTAGCACAGATACGCAGTATTTT.

This chain connects TRBV15 to TRBJ2-1; D perhaps matches TRBD1 (5 bases). The germline CDR1 and CDR2 sequences are LNHNV and YYDKDF (reference sequence). The CDR3 extends over 17 amino acids. The V end was cut by 1 base, the J end by 0 bases, with 13 bases between. In nucleotides, the CDR3 is TGTGCCACCAGCAGAGCGAAGGGGTCAAGCTCCTACAATGAGCAGTTCTTC. Its protein product is CATSRAKGSSSYNEQFF.

The chain employs TRBV2 and TRBJ1-4, with D possibly being TRBD1 (6 bases). The germline V gene has CDR1 SNHLY and CDR2 FYNNEI. Trimming took 6 bases from V and 8 from J, leaving 22 bases between them. The CDR3 has 16 residues. The CDR3 nucleotides are TGTGCCAGCAGACTACAGGGACTTAATCTTGCAGAAAAACTGTTTTTT. As protein: CASRLQGLNLAEKLFF.

The rearrangement links TRBV6-2 or TRBV6-3 to TRBJ2-5, with D possibly being TRBD2 (5 bases). V lost 5 bases and J lost 4, with 17 bases in between. CDR3 size: 15 residues. Germline assignment: CDR1 MNHEY and CDR2 SVGEGT. DNA for the CDR3: TGTGCCAGCAGTCTAAGAGGACTTCGCTCAGAGACCCAGTACTTC. This codes for CASSLRGLRSETQYF.

This clonotype has a count of ten or more. This chain links TRBV6-5 with TRBJ2-7, with a tentative D call TRBD1 (6 bases). CDR1 and CDR2 from the germline V gene are MNHEY and SVGAGI. V lost 2 bases, J lost 0 bases, and 8 bases lay in between. This CDR3 is built from 14 residues. As DNA, the CDR3 is TGTGCCAGCAGTTACGGGGACATCTCCTACGAGCAGTACTTC. Translation: CASSYGDISYEQYF.

This clonotype was picked up many times. The chain couples TRBV18 to TRBJ2-4; D may match TRBD1 or TRBD2 (5 bases each). The CDR3 is 16 residues long. V shed 4 bases and J shed 0 bases, with 13 bases lying between them. Germline-derived CDR1 and CDR2 are KGHSH and LQKENI. This chain's CDR3 is CASSQGTALAKNIQYF. The CDR3 DNA reads as TGTGCCAGCTCACAGGGGACCGCACTAGCCAAAAACATTCAGTACTTC.

The chain uses TRBV7-2 and TRBJ2-7; D call uncertain. The ends were cut back, 5 bases at V and 2 bases at J, with 10 bases in the middle. The CDR3 is 13 residues long. The germline V gene has CDR1 SGHTA and CDR2 FQGNSA. CDR3 protein: CASSPLRTYEQYF. DNA of the CDR3: TGTGCCAGCAGCCCGCTAAGGACCTACGAGCAGTACTTC.

Ten or more counts support this clonotype. This chain uses TRBV20-1 with TRBJ1-2, with TRBD1 matching over 8 bases. The CDR3 contains 13 residues. V gave up 4 bases and J gave up 3 bases; unmatched junction bases: 4. Germline CDR1 and CDR2: DFQATT and SNEGSKA (reference sequence). CDR3 amino acids: CSATLTGDYGYTF. In DNA form, the CDR3 reads TGCAGTGCTACTCTGACAGGGGACTATGGCTACACCTTC.

This clonotype was detected a few times. This chain links TRBV4-1 with TRBJ2-1; D unclear. The germline V and J ends were trimmed by 0 bases and 13 bases, with 16 bases remaining between them. The CDR3 is 14 residues long. CDR1 is MGHRA and CDR2 is YSYEKL in the germline V gene. CDR3 nucleotides: TGCGCCAGCAGCCAAGATTGGGTTCGAGAGACCCAGTTCTTC. This translates into CASSQDWVRETQFF.

J is TRBJ1-6 and V is TRBV20-1; TRBD1 might be the D (5 bases). CDR1 and CDR2 (germline): DFQATT, SNEGSKA (reference sequence). This CDR3 region has 15 residues. The V end was cut by 6 bases, the J end by 2 bases, with 14 bases between. CDR3 sequence reads: CSARPEGPYNSPLHF. The CDR3 region has the DNA TGCAGTGCACGCCCCGAGGGGCCCTATAATTCACCCCTCCACTTT.

This clonotype was seen repeatedly, ten times or more. The rearrangement links TRBV5-5 to TRBJ1-1; unclear D gene. The length of the CDR3 is 14 residues. V gave up 1 base and J gave up 7 bases, with 14 bases separating them. Germline V gives CDR1 SGHKS, CDR2 YYEKEE (reference sequence). In nucleotides, the CDR3 is TGTGCCAGCAGCTTGTTAGGGTCGATGGGTGAAGCTTTCTTT. It specifies CASSLLGSMGEAFF.

This clonotype came up many times. The chain carries TRBV5-1 and TRBJ2-1; 8 bases fit TRBD1. V was pared by 4 bases and J by 2 bases, with 5 bases of the junction left unmatched. The CDR3 runs 15 residues. The germline V gene encodes CDR1 SGHRS and CDR2 YFSETQ. The CDR3 DNA reads as TGCGCCAGCAGCCAGGGGGCCCTTACCTACAATGAGCAGTTCTTC. This gives the protein CASSQGALTYNEQFF.